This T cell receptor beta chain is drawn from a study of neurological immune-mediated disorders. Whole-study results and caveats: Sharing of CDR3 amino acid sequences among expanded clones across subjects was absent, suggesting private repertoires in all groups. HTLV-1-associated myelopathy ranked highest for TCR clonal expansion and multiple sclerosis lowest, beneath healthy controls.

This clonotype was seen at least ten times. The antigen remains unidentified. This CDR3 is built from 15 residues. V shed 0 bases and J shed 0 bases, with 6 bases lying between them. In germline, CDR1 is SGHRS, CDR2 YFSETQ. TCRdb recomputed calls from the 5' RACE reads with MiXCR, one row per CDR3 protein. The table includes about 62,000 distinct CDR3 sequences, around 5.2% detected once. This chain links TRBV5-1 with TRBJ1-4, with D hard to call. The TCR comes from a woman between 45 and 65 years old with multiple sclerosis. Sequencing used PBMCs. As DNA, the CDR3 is TGCGCCAGCAGCTTGGGCCAGGCAACTAATGAAAAACTGTTTTTT. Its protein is CASSLGQATNEKLFF.